This T cell receptor beta chain was recovered during a study of cytomegalovirus exposure and HLA in healthy donors. Primers: 60 Vbeta forward and 13 Jbeta reverse. The data were produced by immunoSEQ multiplex PCR, yet TCRdb's version contains in-frame clones alone and is incomplete. The repertoire consists of about 200,000 clones, with 75% to 90% occurring once and the leading ten covering approximately 0.98%. A remark on this clone: Antigen unknown.

With V trimmed by 5 bases and J by 2 bases, 9 bases remained unmatched. The CDR3 has 15 amino acids. The germline CDR1 and CDR2 sequences are MNHNY and SVGAGI (reference sequence). Findings of the study overall: Researchers reportedly found TCR beta sequences accurately predicted most subjects' HLA-A and HLA-B alleles. What was likely a sequencing artifact was a cluster of highly shared sequence variants. TCR beta chains associated with HLA were, in a later analysis, more clonally expanded than equally common others.

The chain recombines TRBV6-6 with TRBJ2-7, with TRBD2 matching over 7 bases. Specimen: PBMCs. The clonotype was recovered from a boy aged 2-9 years in good health and CMV-seronegative. The CDR3 DNA follows: TGTGCCAGCAGTATCACAAAGGGAGGGACCTACGAGCAGTACTTC. The encoded protein is CASSITKGGTYEQYF.